Following are 18 T cell receptor beta chains from one sample sequenced in a study of shared clonotypes between healthy human individuals. This table comes from immunoSEQ multiplex PCR, and its TCRdb copy is limited to in-frame clones, with some not included. Of about 330,000 clones in the sample, about nine tenths were seen once. The sample taken for sequencing was memory CD8+ T cells sorted from blood. Sample subset: CD45RO+ cells pooled with CCR7-negative TemRA cells. Receptors originate from a young man in good health.

This chain links TRBV6-5 with TRBJ1-5; TRBD1 might be the D (6 bases). Trimming left V 6 bases short and J 5 bases short, with 11 bases between. Germline V lookup: CDR1 MNHEY, CDR2 SVGAGI. This CDR3 contains 13 residues. In nucleotides, the CDR3 is TGTGCCAGCAGCCGTGGGGGCGATCAGCCCCAGCATTTT. This translates into CASSRGGDQPQHF.

The chain joins TRBV27 to TRBJ2-5; perhaps TRBD2 as D (6 bases). Deletions cut 2 bases from V and 3 bases from J, with 16 bases between. CDR1 is MNHEY and CDR2 is SMNVEV in the germline V gene (reference sequence). The CDR3 runs to 16 residues. The CDR3 loop is CASSLLGSPYEETQYF. The CDR3, as DNA: TGTGCCAGCAGTTTACTCGGGAGCCCTTACGAAGAGACCCAGTACTTC.

The V and J genes are TRBV19 and TRBJ2-1; D gene unclear. Germline V gene lookup returns CDR1 LNHDA and CDR2 SQIVND (reference sequence). The V gene lost 0 bases and the J gene lost 8 bases, with 8 bases spanning the gap. The CDR3 sequence is 13 residues long. DNA for the CDR3: TGTGCCAGTAGTATAGATCTTGAATATGAGCAGTTCTTC. Protein sequence: CASSIDLEYEQFF. Drawing the rest from reference TRBV19 and TRBJ2-1, the complete variable domain is DGGITQSPKYLFRKEGQNVTLSCEQNLNHDAMYWYRQDPGQGLRLIYYSQIVNDFQKGDIAEGYSVSREKKESFPLTVTSAQKNPTAFYLCASSIDLEYEQFFGPGTRLTVL.

As regards this clone: The same CDR3 arises from other DNA sequences in this sample as well. The rearrangement joins TRBV30 to TRBJ2-1; D unresolved. V dropped 0 bases and J dropped 6 bases, with 6 bases sitting between them. The CDR3 covers 12 residues. Germline CDR1 GTSNPN, CDR2 SVGIG (reference sequence). This chain's CDR3 is CAWSVLGNEQFF. DNA of the CDR3: TGTGCCTGGAGTGTATTGGGCAATGAGCAGTTCTTC.

In this sample, this clone turned up once. The rearrangement uses TRBV19 and TRBJ2-7; 7 bases are shared with TRBD2. V dropped 4 bases and J dropped 2; count of bases not matched to a gene: 11. The germline gives CDR1 LNHDA, CDR2 SQIVND (reference sequence). The CDR3 spans 16 residues. CDR3 amino acids: CASSTSGGTTTYEQYF. The CDR3 DNA reads TGTGCCAGTAGTACCTCCGGGGGGACTACTACCTACGAGCAGTACTTC.

This chain uses TRBV15 with TRBJ2-4; TRBD1 matches at 7 bases. Germline V gene sequence: CDR1 LNHNV, CDR2 YYDKDF (reference sequence). V was clipped by 0 bases and J by 6 bases; unmatched bases: 5. The CDR3 sequence is 15 residues long. DNA of the CDR3: TGTGCCACCAGCAGAGAATCTAACAGGGGAAACATTCAGTACTTC. This gives the protein CATSRESNRGNIQYF.

The gene calls are TRBV4-2 and TRBJ1-2; no clear D. V was cut by 1 base and J by 4 bases, with 7 bases left in between. Germline V gene data show CDR1 as LGHNA and CDR2 as YNFKEQ. The CDR3 spans 13 residues. The CDR3 region is CASSQVGSYGYTF. The CDR3, as DNA: TGTGCCAGCAGCCAAGTCGGCAGCTATGGCTACACCTTC.

This clone was found once. This chain connects TRBV9 to TRBJ2-5; weak D call: TRBD2 (6 bases). Germline CDR1 SGDLS, CDR2 YYNGEE. The CDR3 contains 14 residues. V was pared by 2 bases and J by 5 bases, with 13 bases between. CDR3 sequence reads: CASSVGSGRETQYF. The DNA for the CDR3 is TGTGCCAGCAGCGTTGGCTCTGGGAGGGAGACCCAGTACTTC.

The genes are TRBV4-1 and TRBJ2-2, with 7 bases matching TRBD2. J was trimmed by 3 bases and V by 0 bases; bases with no gene match: 7. CDR3 length equals 17 residues. The germline CDR1 and CDR2 sequences are MGHRA and YSYEKL. The CDR3 protein is CASSQDVQRGHTGELFF. The CDR3 DNA reads TGCGCCAGCAGCCAAGATGTTCAGCGGGGTCACACCGGGGAGCTGTTTTTT.

V gene TRBV7-9 combines with J gene TRBJ2-3; 13 nucleotides line up with TRBD2. Trimming removed 5 bases from V and 0 bases from J; junction bases left unmatched: 5. The CDR3 loop spans 17 amino acids. The germline V gene encodes CDR1 SEHNR and CDR2 FQNEAQ (reference sequence). CDR3: CASSPGLAGDSTDTQYF. CDR3 DNA: TGTGCCAGCAGCCCCGGACTAGCGGGAGACAGCACAGATACGCAGTATTTT.

V and J are TRBV2 and TRBJ2-7; D is unresolved. The V gene's germline CDR1 is SNHLY and CDR2 FYNNEI. This CDR3 comprises 14 residues. V was pared by 7 bases and J by 0 bases, with 13 bases between. Written as DNA, the CDR3 is TGTGCCAGCATCTCGGAAGGAGCCTCCTACGAGCAGTACTTC. Encoded protein: CASISEGASYEQYF.

This sequence joins TRBV14 and TRBJ2-5; D call uncertain. The V gene's germline CDR1 is SGHDN and CDR2 FVKESK. This CDR3 region has 14 residues. Trimming shortened V by 5 bases and J by 5 bases, and 15 bases separated the two germline ends. The DNA of the CDR3 is TGTGCCAGCAGCTACCACCCACTACGGGAGACCCAGTACTTC. Amino acids: CASSYHPLRETQYF. Using reference TRBV14 and TRBJ2-5 for the parts outside the CDR3, the full variable domain is EAGVTQFPSHSVIEKGQTVTLRCDPISGHDNLYWYRRVMGKEIKFLLHFVKESKQDESGMPNNRFLAERTGGTYSTLKVQPAELEDSGVYFCASSYHPLRETQYFGPGTRLLVL.

In this sample, this clone turned up many times. In the same sample, other DNA sequences code for this CDR3. This chain uses TRBV5-6 with TRBJ2-7, with D perhaps TRBD1 (6 bases). CDR1 and CDR2 (germline): SGHDT, YYEEEE. The CDR3 runs 14 residues. The V end was cut by 0 bases, the J end by 3 bases, with 10 bases between. CDR3 sequence reads: CASSLGGPSYEQYF. The CDR3 nucleotides read TGTGCCAGCAGCTTGGGGGGGCCAAGCTACGAGCAGTACTTC. The complete variable domain, with remaining parts taken from reference TRBV5-6 and TRBJ2-7, reads DAGVTQSPTHLIKTRGQQVTLRCSPKSGHDTVSWYQQALGQGPQFIFQYYEEEERQRGNFPDRFSGHQFPNYSSELNVNALLLGDSALYLCASSLGGPSYEQYFGPGTRLTVT.

This clone came up once. The chain couples TRBV5-6 to TRBJ2-5, with 8 bases that match TRBD2. V was pared by 2 bases and J by 4 bases, with 7 bases of the junction left unmatched. Germline lookup yields CDR1 SGHDT and CDR2 YYEEEE. The CDR3 loop spans 15 amino acids. The CDR3 region is CASSFGSGEGETQYF. For the CDR3, the DNA is TGTGCCAGCAGCTTTGGTAGCGGGGAGGGAGAGACCCAGTACTTC.

The gene calls are TRBV4-1 and TRBJ2-6; D remains unclear. This CDR3 is 17 amino acids long. Trimming cost V 1 base and J 2 bases, with 12 bases left between them. The germline CDR1 and CDR2 sequences are MGHRA and YSYEKL. The CDR3 is CASSQVVDPTGANVLTF. In nucleotides, the CDR3 is TGCGCCAGCAGCCAAGTTGTGGATCCTACTGGGGCCAACGTCCTGACTTTC.

V and J are TRBV15 and TRBJ2-1; tentative D call: TRBD1 (6 bases). This CDR3 contains 15 residues. V was pared by 5 bases and J by 0 bases, with 11 bases between. The germline V gene has CDR1 LNHNV and CDR2 YYDKDF (reference sequence). This CDR3 is CATSGGHFSYNEQFF. CDR3 in DNA: TGTGCCACCAGCGGGGGACACTTCTCCTACAATGAGCAGTTCTTC.

The rearrangement joins TRBV6-1 to TRBJ1-2; tentative D call: TRBD1 (6 bases). The germline V gene encodes CDR1 MNHNS and CDR2 SASEGT. CDR3 length: 13 amino acids. V lost 6 bases and J 10 bases, leaving 18 bases between the germline ends. CDR3 sequence reads: CASSYTGQSLYTF. CDR3 nucleotides: TGTGCCAGCAGCTACACCGGACAGTCGCTCTACACCTTC.

This clone was recorded only once. The chain employs TRBV30 and TRBJ1-1; no definite D call. The germline V gene encodes CDR1 GTSNPN and CDR2 SVGIG (reference sequence). There are 15 residues in the CDR3. Trimming removed 5 bases from V and 6 bases from J, with 22 bases in between. The CDR3 here is CAWEDARTNFAEAFF. CDR3 DNA: TGTGCCTGGGAGGACGCTCGGACGAACTTCGCTGAAGCTTTCTTT.